One and the same sample provided the 25 T cell receptor beta chains below, sequenced in a study of OX40 agonist ivuxolimab in advanced cancers. Clones were read by immunoSEQ multiplex PCR, and TCRdb kept only the in-frame ones, dropping some. The sample consists of roughly 76,000 clones, roughly 88% of them appearing once. The sample was CD4+ or CD8+ T cells sorted from blood, taken in a trial of the OX40 agonist ivuxolimab. Source of these receptors: an adult with an advanced solid tumor such as melanoma, head and neck, liver or kidney cancer.

The rearrangement joins TRBV2 to TRBJ2-6; 11 positions agree with TRBD2. This CDR3 region has 18 residues. CDR1 SNHLY and CDR2 FYNNEI come from the germline V gene. J gave up 0 bases and V 4 bases, and 5 bases lay outside the gene matches. The CDR3 reads CASSGPSGGFSGANVLTF. CDR3 in DNA: TGTGCCAGCAGTGGCCCTAGCGGGGGGTTCTCTGGGGCCAACGTCCTGACTTTC. The whole variable domain, remainder taken from reference TRBV2 and TRBJ2-6, is EPEVTQTPSHQVTQMGQEVILRCVPISNHLYFYWYRQILGQKVEFLVSFYNNEISEKSEIFDDQFSVERPDGSNFTLKIRSTKLEDSAMYFCASSGPSGGFSGANVLTFGAGSRLTVL.

V and J are TRBV7-9 and TRBJ2-2; 7 nucleotides agree with TRBD2. V gave up 5 bases and J gave up 4 bases; unmatched junction bases: 1. Germline CDR1 is SEHNR and CDR2 is FQNEAQ (reference sequence). CDR3 length equals 13 residues. CDR3 bases: TGTGCCAGCAGCCGGGGGGTCACCGGGGAGCTGTTTTTT. Translation gives CASSRGVTGELFF.

The chain carries TRBV6-1 and TRBJ1-1; D is perhaps TRBD1 (5 bases). Germline assignment: CDR1 MNHNS and CDR2 SASEGT. The V end lost 6 bases, the J end lost 0 bases, and 11 bases lay between the germline ends. There are 14 residues in the CDR3. The CDR3 DNA reads as TGTGCCAGCAGACCACAGGCCCTGAACACTGAAGCTTTCTTT. Protein: CASRPQALNTEAFF.

The chain recombines TRBV11-2 with TRBJ1-4; 7 bases line up with TRBD1. V was pared by 5 bases and J by 3 bases, with 6 bases of the junction left unmatched. Per germline, CDR1 SGHAT and CDR2 FQNNGV. The CDR3 spans 15 residues. CDR3 nucleotide sequence: TGTGCCAGCAGCACCGACAGGGTAGCTAATGAAAAACTGTTTTTT. The encoded protein is CASSTDRVANEKLFF.

The chain carries TRBV27 and TRBJ2-3, with 9 bases aligning to TRBD2. CDR1 is MNHEY and CDR2 is SMNVEV in the germline V gene (reference sequence). The ends lost 2 bases at V and 2 bases at J; junction bases unmatched: 2. The CDR3 has 15 amino acids. The CDR3, as DNA: TGTGCCAGCAGTTTACTAGCGGGAATCACAGATACGCAGTATTTT. This encodes CASSLLAGITDTQYF.

The gene calls are TRBV6-5 and TRBJ2-7; D call uncertain. Trimming removed 2 bases from V and 3 bases from J, with 11 bases in between. CDR3 length: 14 residues. The V gene's germline CDR1 is MNHEY and CDR2 SVGAGI. CDR3 region: CASSYGRDFYEQYF. Written as DNA, the CDR3 is TGTGCCAGCAGTTACGGGCGAGACTTCTACGAGCAGTACTTC.

Points on this clone: The junction does not match germline at one end; this may be a read error. The chain is built from TRBV9 and TRBJ1-1; no clear D. CDR1 SGDLS and CDR2 YYNGEE come from the germline V gene. There are 10 residues in the CDR3. CDR3: CASSGIVPEF. CDR3 in DNA: TGTGCCAGCAGCGGGATAGTACCCGAATTT.

The chain links TRBV29-1 to TRBJ2-3; TRBD2 is a possible D gene (6 bases). This CDR3 has 13 amino acids. CDR1 and CDR2 (germline): SQVTM, ANQGSEA. The V end lost 3 bases, the J end lost 2 bases, and 9 bases lay between the germline ends. CDR3 amino acids: CSVDEGLTDTQYF. The DNA for the CDR3 is TGCAGCGTTGATGAGGGACTCACAGATACGCAGTATTTT.

This clone was recorded only once. The rearrangement uses TRBV11-2 and TRBJ1-2, with 7 bases identical to TRBD1. In germline, CDR1 is SGHAT, CDR2 FQNNGV. Trimming took 4 bases from V and 5 from J; bases not matched to a gene: 19. The CDR3 totals 18 residues. DNA for the CDR3: TGTGCCAGCAGCTCCAATCTAGGACAGGCCCTCTTGGGGTATGGCTACACCTTC. This translates into CASSSNLGQALLGYGYTF.

This chain uses TRBV6-5 with TRBJ1-2, with D unclear. V was shortened by 6 bases and J by 4 bases, with 9 bases between the two germline ends. Germline CDR1 reads MNHEY; CDR2 reads SVGAGI. The CDR3 loop spans 12 amino acids. CDR3: CASSMDGYGYTF. The CDR3 nucleotides read TGTGCCAGCAGCATGGACGGCTATGGCTACACCTTC.

This chain links TRBV5-6 with TRBJ2-1; a possible D gene is TRBD1 (6 bases). The V gene's germline CDR1 is SGHDT and CDR2 YYEEEE. V was pared by 4 bases and J by 0 bases, with 14 bases between. The CDR3 is 16 residues long. The CDR3 bases are TGTGCCAGCAGCACACCCGGGACAAGCTCCTACAATGAGCAGTTCTTC. Translation gives CASSTPGTSSYNEQFF.

The V call is TRBV19, the J call TRBJ1-3; D remains ambiguous. The CDR3 covers 13 residues. The germline V gene has CDR1 LNHDA and CDR2 SQIVND (reference sequence). V lost 8 bases to trimming and J lost 7 bases, with 15 bases between them. This CDR3 is CASPLPNSNTIYF. CDR3 bases: TGTGCCAGTCCTCTTCCCAACTCGAACACCATATATTTT.

The chain recombines TRBV4-1 with TRBJ1-2, with unresolved D. Trimming took off 1 base at V and 3 bases at J, with 9 bases between the two ends. The V gene's germline CDR1 is MGHRA and CDR2 YSYEKL. CDR3 length: 14 amino acids. The CDR3: CASSQVAGDYGYTF. In DNA form, the CDR3 reads TGCGCCAGCAGCCAAGTAGCGGGAGACTATGGCTACACCTTC.

This clone was observed a single time. The chain combines TRBV6-1 with TRBJ2-1; TRBD1 agrees at 7 bases. V was pared by 8 bases and J by 0 bases, with 4 bases of the junction left unmatched. Germline-derived CDR1 and CDR2 are MNHNS and SASEGT. This CDR3 comprises 14 residues. This CDR3 is CASSRDSSYNEQFF. CDR3 nucleotide sequence: TGTGCCAGCTCCCGGGACAGCTCCTACAATGAGCAGTTCTTC.

The chain combines TRBV27 with TRBJ2-7; the match to TRBD1 covers 8 bases. CDR1 and CDR2 from the germline V gene are MNHEY and SMNVEV (reference sequence). The CDR3 runs 12 residues. V shed 7 bases and J 7 bases; nucleotides not matched to a gene: 6. The DNA of the CDR3 is TGTGCCAGCACTGGACAGGGTTCAGAGCAGTACTTC. Translation gives CASTGQGSEQYF.

J is TRBJ2-3 and V is TRBV2; possible D gene TRBD2, 5 bases. Germline values: CDR1 SNHLY, CDR2 FYNNEI. There are 13 residues in the CDR3. V was clipped by 4 bases and J by 6 bases, with 11 bases between them. CDR3: CASSADLADTQYF. CDR3 sequence (DNA): TGTGCCAGCAGTGCGGACCTAGCTGATACGCAGTATTTT.

The CDR3 loop reads CASSLDRGRSDTQYF. CDR3 nucleotide sequence: TGTGCCAGCAGTCTGGACAGGGGGCGCTCAGATACGCAGTATTTT. The J gene is TRBJ2-3, the V gene TRBV27; 11 bases match TRBD1. The junction had 5 bases not matched to a gene; V was cut back by 5 bases and J by 4 bases. Looked up from germline, CDR1 is MNHEY and CDR2 is SMNVEV (reference sequence). The CDR3 is 15 amino acids.

The genes are TRBV10-2 and TRBJ1-1; unclear D gene. Per the germline V gene, CDR1 is WSHSY and CDR2 is SAAADI. Deletions cut 2 bases from V and 0 bases from J, with 13 bases between. There are 16 residues in the CDR3. The CDR3 protein is CASSEASPFMNTEAFF. The CDR3 DNA sequence: TGCGCCAGCAGTGAGGCCAGCCCATTTATGAACACTGAAGCTTTCTTT.

The chain couples TRBV7-9 to TRBJ1-2; D perhaps matches TRBD1 (5 bases). Trimming cost V 5 bases and J 8 bases, with 12 bases left between them. The CDR3 has 12 amino acids. The germline V gene has CDR1 SEHNR and CDR2 FQNEAQ (reference sequence). The CDR3: CASSLQGDGYTF. In DNA, the CDR3 is TGTGCCAGCAGCCTCCAGGGTGACGGCTACACCTTC.

The rearrangement joins TRBV18 to TRBJ1-2; no reliable D call. Trimming left V 2 bases short and J 2 bases short, with 9 bases between. Per germline, CDR1 KGHSH and CDR2 LQKENI. The CDR3 spans 14 residues. CDR3 loop: CASSPVQRNYGYTF. The CDR3 nucleotides are TGTGCCAGCTCACCAGTGCAGAGGAACTATGGCTACACCTTC.

This clone occurred a few times. This chain links TRBV9 with TRBJ1-5; 8 bases agree with TRBD1. V lost 2 bases, J lost 0 bases, and 1 base stayed unmatched. This CDR3 has 15 amino acids. The germline V gene has CDR1 SGDLS and CDR2 YYNGEE. The CDR3 region has the DNA TGTGCCAGCAGCGTGGGACAGGCTAGCAATCAGCCCCAGCATTTT. Translation: CASSVGQASNQPQHF.

This clone turned up a few times. The V and J genes are TRBV5-1 and TRBJ1-2; D gene uncertain. Per germline, CDR1 SGHRS and CDR2 YFSETQ. The length of the CDR3 is 14 residues. Trimming pared 0 bases from V and 2 bases from J, leaving 8 bases between. This chain's CDR3 is CASSLGLTNYGYTF. CDR3 DNA: TGCGCCAGCAGCTTGGGACTTACGAACTATGGCTACACCTTC.

The chain combines TRBV5-1 with TRBJ2-2; no clear D. Deletions cut 0 bases from V and 4 bases from J, with 19 bases between. This CDR3 region has 18 residues. The V gene's germline CDR1 is SGHRS and CDR2 YFSETQ. The CDR3 region has the DNA TGCGCCAGCAGCTTGGCGGTTGACTCCTCAACCTTCACCGGGGAGCTGTTTTTT. Protein product: CASSLAVDSSTFTGELFF.

The chain carries TRBV7-9 and TRBJ2-7, with a possible D match to TRBD2 (5 bases). Trimming left V 4 bases short and J 3 bases short, with 19 bases between. The CDR3 runs to 16 residues. The germline V gene has CDR1 SEHNR and CDR2 FQNEAQ (reference sequence). The DNA of the CDR3 is TGTGCCAGCAGCTCTAGCCGGGATCCCCTGGGCTACGAGCAGTACTTC. Residues: CASSSSRDPLGYEQYF.

The chain has TRBV11-1 and TRBJ1-5; D not certain. The CDR3 is made up of 12 amino acids. The germline CDR1 and CDR2 sequences are SGHAT and FQDESV (reference sequence). With 5 bases removed from V and 3 bases from J, the gap between germline ends came to 5 bases. CDR3 amino acids: CASSGDNQPQHF. DNA of the CDR3: TGTGCCAGCAGCGGTGACAATCAGCCCCAGCATTTT.